This T cell receptor beta chain was captured in a study of blood T cell repertoires in COVID-19. Germline V gene sequence: CDR1 LNHDA, CDR2 SQIVND (reference sequence). Trimming pared 7 bases from V and 1 base from J, leaving 22 bases between. The CDR3 has 17 residues. Per the original data handling: Reference gene primers were amplified, and this amplification served to estimate nucleated cell counts. Sequencing used immunoSEQ multiplex PCR; TCRdb keeps in-frame clones, though not all of them. V, J and clone size reflect that table, while D and trimming were determined from the DNA. The sample lists about 260,000 clones, around 84% seen once, with about 5.2% in the top ten.

The chain has TRBV19 and TRBJ1-1; a possible D gene is TRBD1 (5 bases). This clonotype was obtained from an older woman with COVID-19, enrolled during active disease. Sequenced input: peripheral blood. The CDR3 reads CASTPRSLGVGNTEAFF. CDR3 nucleotide sequence: TGTGCCAGTACTCCTAGGAGCCTAGGGGTTGGGAACACTGAAGCTTTCTTT.